The 6 T cell receptor beta chains below all came from one sample that was sequenced in a study of blood T cells in healthy people across ages. For the second PCR, which ran for about 7 to 11 cycles, a sample-barcoded 5' primer and a J-beta primer mix were used. TCRdb analysed the 5' RACE reads with MiXCR anew, one entry per CDR3 protein. The table lists about 670,000 distinct CDR3 sequences, 52% of them singletons, with approximately 12% in the top ten. Sequencing was done on a sample of blood. All receptors derive from a woman older than 75 in good health.

The table lists this clonotype with many counts. The CDR3 DNA sequence: TGTGCCAGCAGGGACGGGACTAGCGGGATTAGCACAGATACGCAGTATTTT. This sequence encodes CASRDGTSGISTDTQYF. The chain uses TRBV6-6 and TRBJ2-3, with TRBD2 identical over 13 bases. Germline values: CDR1 MNHNY, CDR2 SVGAGI (reference sequence). V gave up 6 bases and J gave up 0 bases; unmatched junction bases: 6. The CDR3 totals 17 residues.

This clonotype was detected ten times or more. The J gene is TRBJ2-1, the V gene TRBV20-1; unclear D gene. Germline V gives CDR1 DFQATT, CDR2 SNEGSKA (reference sequence). Trimming left V 1 base short and J 7 bases short, with 17 bases between. The CDR3 runs 15 residues. CDR3 DNA sequence: TGCAGTGCTAGAGTTCATGGCGGTCTGAGGAATGAGCAGTTCTTC. It is translated as CSARVHGGLRNEQFF.

This clonotype occurred many times. The chain couples TRBV24-1 to TRBJ2-3; D not certain. Germline V CDR1 and CDR2: KGHDR, SFDVKD. Trimming left V 4 bases short and J 2 bases short, with 12 bases between. There are 15 residues in the CDR3. The CDR3 sequence: CATSELGRNTDTQYF. For the CDR3, the DNA is TGTGCCACCAGTGAACTCGGCAGGAACACAGATACGCAGTATTTT.

The gene calls are TRBV4-1 and TRBJ2-7, with 9 bases matching TRBD1. Trimming at V came to 1 base and at J to 3 bases, leaving 4 bases not matched to a gene. From germline, CDR1 is MGHRA and CDR2 YSYEKL. This CDR3 spans 15 amino acids. CDR3 DNA sequence: TGCGCCAGCAGCCAAGCGGACAGGGGTCTCTACGAGCAGTACTTC. Its translation is CASSQADRGLYEQYF.

This clonotype was counted many times. V and J are TRBV20-1 and TRBJ2-3; D is ambiguous. The V and J ends lost 7 bases and 5 bases respectively, with 16 bases between them. CDR1 is DFQATT and CDR2 is SNEGSKA in the germline V gene (reference sequence). CDR3 size: 13 residues. CDR3 residues: CSGPGSLGDTQYF. The CDR3 nucleotides are TGCAGTGGACCAGGTTCCCTCGGAGATACGCAGTATTTT.

This clonotype was detected many times. The CDR3 DNA sequence: TGTGCCAGCAGCTTAGTGGTCGGGAACAGGGCTTATTACGAGCAGTACTTC. Amino acids: CASSLVVGNRAYYEQYF. The chain is built from TRBV7-9 and TRBJ2-7, with D tentatively TRBD1 (6 bases). CDR3 length equals 17 residues. Trimming removed 1 base from V and 4 bases from J, with 20 bases in between. Germline-derived CDR1 and CDR2 are SEHNR and FQNEAQ (reference sequence).